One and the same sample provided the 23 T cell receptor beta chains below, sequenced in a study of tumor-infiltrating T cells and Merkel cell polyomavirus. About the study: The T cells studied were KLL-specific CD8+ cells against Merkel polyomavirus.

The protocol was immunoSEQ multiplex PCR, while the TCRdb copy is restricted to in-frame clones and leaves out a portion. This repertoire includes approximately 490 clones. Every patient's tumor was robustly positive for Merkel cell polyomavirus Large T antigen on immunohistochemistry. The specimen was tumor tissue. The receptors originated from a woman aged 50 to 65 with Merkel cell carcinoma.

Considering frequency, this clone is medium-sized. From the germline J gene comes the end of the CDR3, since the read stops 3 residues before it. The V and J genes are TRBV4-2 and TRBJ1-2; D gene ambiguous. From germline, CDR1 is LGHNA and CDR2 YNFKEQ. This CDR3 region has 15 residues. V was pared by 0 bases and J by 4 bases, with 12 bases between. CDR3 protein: CASSQERGAGYGYTF. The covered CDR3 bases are TGTGCCAGCAGCCAAGAGCGGGGAGCTGGCTATGGC.

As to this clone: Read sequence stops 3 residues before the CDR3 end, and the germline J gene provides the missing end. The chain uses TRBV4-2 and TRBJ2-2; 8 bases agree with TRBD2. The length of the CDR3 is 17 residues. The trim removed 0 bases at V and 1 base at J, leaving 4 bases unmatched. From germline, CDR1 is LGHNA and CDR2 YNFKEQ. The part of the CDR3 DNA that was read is TGTGCCAGCAGCCAAGAATCTAGCGGGTTGAACACCGGGGAG. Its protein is CASSQESSGLNTGE. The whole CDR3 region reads CASSQESSGLNTGELFF.

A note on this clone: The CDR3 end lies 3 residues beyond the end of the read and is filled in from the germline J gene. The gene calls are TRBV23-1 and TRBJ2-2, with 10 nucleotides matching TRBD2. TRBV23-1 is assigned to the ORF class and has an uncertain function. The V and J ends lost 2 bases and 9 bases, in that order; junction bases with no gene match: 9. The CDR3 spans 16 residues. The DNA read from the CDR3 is TGCGCCAGCAGTCAAATCGTAGCGGGGGGCCACCGGGAG. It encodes CASSQIVAGGHRE. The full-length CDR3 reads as CASSQIVAGGHRELFF.

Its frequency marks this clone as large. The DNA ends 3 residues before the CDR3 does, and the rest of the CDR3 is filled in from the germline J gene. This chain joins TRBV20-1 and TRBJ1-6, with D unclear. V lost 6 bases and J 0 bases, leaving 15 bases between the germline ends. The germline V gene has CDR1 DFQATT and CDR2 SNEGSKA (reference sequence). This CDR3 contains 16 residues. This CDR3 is CSAADSKSSYNSPLHF. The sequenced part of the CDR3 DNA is TGCAGTGCGGCAGATTCAAAGAGCTCCTATAATTCACCC.

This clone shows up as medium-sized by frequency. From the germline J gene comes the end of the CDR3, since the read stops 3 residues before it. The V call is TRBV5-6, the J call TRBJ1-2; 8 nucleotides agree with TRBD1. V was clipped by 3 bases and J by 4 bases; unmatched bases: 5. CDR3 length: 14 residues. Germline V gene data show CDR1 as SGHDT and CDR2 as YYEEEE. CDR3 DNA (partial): TGTGCCAGCAGCTCTGGACAGGGAAGCTATGGC. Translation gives CASSSGQGSYG. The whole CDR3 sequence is CASSSGQGSYGYTF.

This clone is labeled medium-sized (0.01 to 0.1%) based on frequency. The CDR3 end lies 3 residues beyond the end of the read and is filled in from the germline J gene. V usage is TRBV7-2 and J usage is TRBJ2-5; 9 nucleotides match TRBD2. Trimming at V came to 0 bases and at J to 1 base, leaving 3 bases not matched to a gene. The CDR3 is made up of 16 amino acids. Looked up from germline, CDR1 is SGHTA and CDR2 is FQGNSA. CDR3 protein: CASSLASGGPQETQYF. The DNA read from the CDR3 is TGTGCCAGCAGCTTAGCTAGCGGGGGCCCCCAAGAGACC.

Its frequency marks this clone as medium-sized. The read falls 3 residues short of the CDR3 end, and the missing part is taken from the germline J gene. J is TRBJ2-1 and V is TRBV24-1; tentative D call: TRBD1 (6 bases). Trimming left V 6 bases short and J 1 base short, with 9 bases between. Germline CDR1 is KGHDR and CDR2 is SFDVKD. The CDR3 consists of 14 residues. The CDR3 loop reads CATSRDISYNEQFF. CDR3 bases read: TGTGCCACCAGTCGGGACATATCCTACAATGAG.

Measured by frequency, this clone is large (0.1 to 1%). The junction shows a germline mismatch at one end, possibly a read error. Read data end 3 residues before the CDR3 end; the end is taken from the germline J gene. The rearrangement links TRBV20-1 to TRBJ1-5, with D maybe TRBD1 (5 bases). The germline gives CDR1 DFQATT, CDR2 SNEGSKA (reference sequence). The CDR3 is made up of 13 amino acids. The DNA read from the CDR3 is TGCAGTGCGGGACGGCCTAGCGATCAGCCC. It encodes CSAGRPSDQP. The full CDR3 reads CSAGRPSDQPQHF.

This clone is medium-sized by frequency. CDR3 amino acids: CASSSDLDQPQHF. CDR3 bases read: TGTGCCAGTTCTTCTGACTTGGATCAGCCC. The chain uses TRBV19 and TRBJ1-5; D gene unclear. The read comes to an end 3 residues before the CDR3 does, leaving the germline J gene to fill in the end. The CDR3 extends over 13 amino acids. Germline values: CDR1 LNHDA, CDR2 SQIVND (reference sequence). V shed 8 bases and J shed 5 bases, with 13 bases lying between them.

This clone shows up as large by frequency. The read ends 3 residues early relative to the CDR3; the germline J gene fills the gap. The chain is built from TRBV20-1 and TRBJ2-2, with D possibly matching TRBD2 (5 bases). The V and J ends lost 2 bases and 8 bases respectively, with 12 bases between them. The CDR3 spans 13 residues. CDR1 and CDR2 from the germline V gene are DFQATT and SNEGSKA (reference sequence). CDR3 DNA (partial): TGCAGTGCTAGATCGGGGATATTTGGGGAG. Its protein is CSARSGIFGE. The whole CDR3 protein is CSARSGIFGELFF.

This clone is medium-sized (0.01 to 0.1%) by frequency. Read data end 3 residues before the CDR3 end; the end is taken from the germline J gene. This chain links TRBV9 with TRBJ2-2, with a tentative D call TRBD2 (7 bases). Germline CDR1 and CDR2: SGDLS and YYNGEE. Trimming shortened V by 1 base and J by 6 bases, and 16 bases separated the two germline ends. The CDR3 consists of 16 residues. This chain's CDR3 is CASSVTHGGAAGELFF. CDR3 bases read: TGTGCCAGCAGCGTAACACATGGGGGGGCCGCCGGGGAG. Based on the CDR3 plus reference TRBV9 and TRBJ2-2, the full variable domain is DSGVTQTPKHLITATGQRVTLRCSPRSGDLSVYWYQQSLDQGLQFLIQYYNGEERAKGNILERFSAQQFPDLHSELNLSSLELGDSALYFCASSVTHGGAAGELFFGEGSRLTVL.

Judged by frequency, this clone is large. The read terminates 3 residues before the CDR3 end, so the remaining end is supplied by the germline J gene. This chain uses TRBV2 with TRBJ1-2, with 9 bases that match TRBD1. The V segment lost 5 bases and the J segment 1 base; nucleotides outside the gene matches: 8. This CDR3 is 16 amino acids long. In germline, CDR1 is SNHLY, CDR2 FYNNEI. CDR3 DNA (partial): TGTGCCAGCAGTTTAACAGGGGGCAACATTAACTATGGC. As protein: CASSLTGGNINYG. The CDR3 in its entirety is CASSLTGGNINYGYTF.

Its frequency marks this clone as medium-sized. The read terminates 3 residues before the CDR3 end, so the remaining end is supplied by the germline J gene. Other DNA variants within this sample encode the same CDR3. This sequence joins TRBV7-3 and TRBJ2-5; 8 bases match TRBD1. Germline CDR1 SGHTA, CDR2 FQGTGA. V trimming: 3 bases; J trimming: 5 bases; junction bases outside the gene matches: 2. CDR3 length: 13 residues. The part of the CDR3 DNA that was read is TGTGCCAGCAGCTTTACAGGGGGGGAGACC. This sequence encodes CASSFTGGET. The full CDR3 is CASSFTGGETQYF.

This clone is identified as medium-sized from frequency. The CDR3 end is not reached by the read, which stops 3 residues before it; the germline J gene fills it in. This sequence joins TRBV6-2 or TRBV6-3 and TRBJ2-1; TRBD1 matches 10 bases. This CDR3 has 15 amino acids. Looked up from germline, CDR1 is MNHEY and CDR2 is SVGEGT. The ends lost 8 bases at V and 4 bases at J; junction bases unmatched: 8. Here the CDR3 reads CASCIPGQGYNEQFF. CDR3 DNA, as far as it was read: TGTGCCAGCTGTATTCCGGGACAGGGGTACAATGAG.

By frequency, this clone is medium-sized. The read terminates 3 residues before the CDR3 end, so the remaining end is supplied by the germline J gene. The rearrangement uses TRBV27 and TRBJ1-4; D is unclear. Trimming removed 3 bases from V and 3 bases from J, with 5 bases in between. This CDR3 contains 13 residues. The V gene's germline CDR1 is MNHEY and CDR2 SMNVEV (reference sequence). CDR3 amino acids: CASSFRSNEKLFF. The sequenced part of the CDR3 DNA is TGTGCCAGCAGTTTTCGTTCTAATGAAAAA.

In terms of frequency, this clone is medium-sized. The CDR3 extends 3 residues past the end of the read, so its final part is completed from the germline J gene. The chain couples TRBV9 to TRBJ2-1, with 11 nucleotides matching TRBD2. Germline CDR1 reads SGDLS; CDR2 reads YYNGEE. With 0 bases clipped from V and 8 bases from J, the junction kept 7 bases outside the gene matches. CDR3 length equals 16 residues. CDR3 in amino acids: CASSVGLAGSGHEQFF. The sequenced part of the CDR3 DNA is TGTGCCAGCAGCGTAGGACTAGCGGGATCTGGCCATGAG.

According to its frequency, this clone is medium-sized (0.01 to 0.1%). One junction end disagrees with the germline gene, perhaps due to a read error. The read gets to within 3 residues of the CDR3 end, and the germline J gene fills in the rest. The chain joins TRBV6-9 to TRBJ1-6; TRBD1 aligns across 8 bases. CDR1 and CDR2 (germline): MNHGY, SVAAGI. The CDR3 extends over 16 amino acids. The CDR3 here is CANSYTQQGGNSPLHF. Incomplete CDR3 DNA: TGTGCCAACAGTTATACACAACAGGGGGGGAATTCACCC.

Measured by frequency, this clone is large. The DNA read from the CDR3 is TGTGCCAGCAGCCTTGGGACTTCTAACTATGGC. Amino acids: CASSLGTSNYG. The full-length CDR3 reads as CASSLGTSNYGYTF. The rearrangement joins TRBV7-8 to TRBJ1-2; a weak D match, TRBD1 (5 bases). The DNA ends 3 residues before the CDR3 does, and the rest of the CDR3 is filled in from the germline J gene. The length of the CDR3 is 14 residues. V was clipped by 5 bases and J by 0 bases, with 10 bases between them. Per germline, CDR1 SGHVS and CDR2 FQNEAQ.

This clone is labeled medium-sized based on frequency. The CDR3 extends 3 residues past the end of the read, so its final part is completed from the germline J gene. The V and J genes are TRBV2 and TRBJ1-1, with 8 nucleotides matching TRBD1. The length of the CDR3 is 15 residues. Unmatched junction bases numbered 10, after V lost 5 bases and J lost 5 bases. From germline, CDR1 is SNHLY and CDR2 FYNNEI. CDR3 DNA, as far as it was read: TGTGCCAGCAGTCCCGGACAGGGAGAGGGGACTGAA. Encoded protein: CASSPGQGEGTE. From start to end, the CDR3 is CASSPGQGEGTEAFF. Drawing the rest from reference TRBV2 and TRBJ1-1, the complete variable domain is EPEVTQTPSHQVTQMGQEVILRCVPISNHLYFYWYRQILGQKVEFLVSFYNNEISEKSEIFDDQFSVERPDGSNFTLKIRSTKLEDSAMYFCASSPGQGEGTEAFFGQGTRLTVV.

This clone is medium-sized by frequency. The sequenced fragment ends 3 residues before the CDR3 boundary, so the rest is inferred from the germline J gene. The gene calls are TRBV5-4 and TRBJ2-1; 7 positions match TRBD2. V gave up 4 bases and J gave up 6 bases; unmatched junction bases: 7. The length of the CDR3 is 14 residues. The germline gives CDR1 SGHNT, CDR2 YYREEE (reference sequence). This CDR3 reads CASSGARGSNEQFF. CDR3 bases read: TGTGCCAGCAGCGGGGCGCGGGGGAGCAATGAG.

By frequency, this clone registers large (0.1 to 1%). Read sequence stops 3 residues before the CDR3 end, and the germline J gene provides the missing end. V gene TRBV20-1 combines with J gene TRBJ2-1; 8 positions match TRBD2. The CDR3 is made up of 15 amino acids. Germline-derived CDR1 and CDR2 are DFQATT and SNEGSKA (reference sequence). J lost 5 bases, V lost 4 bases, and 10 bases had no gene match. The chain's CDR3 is CSAKEIGGANNEQFF. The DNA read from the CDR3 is TGCAGTGCTAAAGAGATCGGGGGGGCAAACAATGAG.

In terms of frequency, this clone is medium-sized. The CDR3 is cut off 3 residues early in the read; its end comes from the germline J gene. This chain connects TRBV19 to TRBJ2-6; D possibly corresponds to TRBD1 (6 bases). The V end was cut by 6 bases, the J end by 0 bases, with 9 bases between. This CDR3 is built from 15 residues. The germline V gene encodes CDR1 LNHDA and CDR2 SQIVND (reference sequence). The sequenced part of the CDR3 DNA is TGTGCCAGTAGCGGACAGAACTCTGGGGCCAACGTC. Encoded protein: CASSGQNSGANV. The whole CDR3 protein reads CASSGQNSGANVLTF.

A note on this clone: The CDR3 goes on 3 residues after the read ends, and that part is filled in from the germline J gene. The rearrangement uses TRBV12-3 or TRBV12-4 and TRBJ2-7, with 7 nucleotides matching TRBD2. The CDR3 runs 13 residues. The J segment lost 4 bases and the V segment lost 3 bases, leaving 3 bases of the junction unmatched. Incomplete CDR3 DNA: TGTGCCAGCAGTTTTAGGGAGGGGTACGAG. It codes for CASSFREGYE. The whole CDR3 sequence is CASSFREGYEQYF.